A single sample gave rise to the 25 T cell receptor beta chains below, sequenced in a study of T cells expressing NK-cell markers. No DNA is given; TCRdb re-called the 5' RACE reads and lists each CDR3 protein once. The sample totals over 2,000 distinct CDR3 sequences. The sequencing sample was made of blood T cells: a sorted CD56 or NKG2C T cell subset, CD4+ or CD8+ T cells, or bulk PBMC T cells (not recorded which). Receptors were obtained from a woman aged 18-35 years in good health.

The V gene is TRBV6-2 or TRBV6-3, the J gene TRBJ2-7; lacking DNA, the TRBD1 call made by TCRdb goes unchecked. CDR3 length: 14 amino acids. The germline CDR1 and CDR2 sequences are MNHEY and SVGEGT. The CDR3 loop is CASSYGTGGYEQYF.

This clonotype counts as medium-sized (0.01 to 0.1%) by frequency. The chain employs TRBV27 and TRBJ1-1. The CDR3 spans 15 residues. Germline CDR1 is MNHEY and CDR2 is SMNVEV (reference sequence). CDR3 sequence: CASSSVGTSTTEAFF.

This clonotype is classed as medium-sized by frequency. This chain links TRBV7-9 with TRBJ1-5; absent DNA, TCRdb's TRBD1 call cannot be checked. The CDR3 covers 15 residues. Germline V lookup: CDR1 SEHNR, CDR2 FQNEAQ (reference sequence). CDR3 amino acids: CASSNAGQHNQPQHF.

The rearrangement uses TRBV5-6 and TRBJ2-7; no DNA is available, so the TRBD1 call from TCRdb remains unchecked. Germline CDR1 reads SGHDT; CDR2 reads YYEEEE. The CDR3 contains 13 residues. The CDR3 reads CASSPGTGGEQYF. Full variable domain (outside the CDR3, taken from reference TRBV5-6 and TRBJ2-7): DAGVTQSPTHLIKTRGQQVTLRCSPKSGHDTVSWYQQALGQGPQFIFQYYEEEERQRGNFPDRFSGHQFPNYSSELNVNALLLGDSALYLCASSPGTGGEQYFGPGTRLTVT.

Its frequency marks this clonotype as medium-sized. The genes are TRBV5-6 and TRBJ1-4. The germline V gene has CDR1 SGHDT and CDR2 YYEEEE. The CDR3 has 14 amino acids. The chain's CDR3 is CASSLVATNEKLFF. The full variable domain, rest sourced from reference TRBV5-6 and TRBJ1-4, is DAGVTQSPTHLIKTRGQQVTLRCSPKSGHDTVSWYQQALGQGPQFIFQYYEEEERQRGNFPDRFSGHQFPNYSSELNVNALLLGDSALYLCASSLVATNEKLFFGSGTQLSVL.

The chain links TRBV12-5 to TRBJ2-2; TCRdb returns TRBD1, unconfirmable since there is no DNA. Germline loops: CDR1 LGHNT, CDR2 FRNRAP. There are 14 residues in the CDR3. This CDR3 reads CASGPPQATGELFF.

The V call is TRBV29-1, the J call TRBJ1-1; there is no DNA to check the TCRdb D call of TRBD1. Germline CDR1 and CDR2: SQVTM and ANQGSEA. The CDR3 totals 13 residues. CDR3 sequence reads: CSVLTARHAEAFF.

This chain connects TRBV5-5 to TRBJ2-3; TCRdb's D gene call, TRBD1, goes unchecked for lack of DNA. Germline CDR1 reads SGHKS; CDR2 reads YYEKEE (reference sequence). The CDR3 is 12 residues long. The CDR3 loop reads CASSSTGDTQYF. The whole variable domain, filled in from reference TRBV5-5 and TRBJ2-3, reads DAGVTQSPTHLIKTRGQQVTLRCSPISGHKSVSWYQQVLGQGPQFIFQYYEKEERGRGNFPDRFSARQFPNYSSELNVNALLLGDSALYLCASSSTGDTQYFGPGTRLTVL.

The rearrangement uses TRBV6-5 and TRBJ2-1. The CDR3 is 16 residues long. Germline V gives CDR1 MNHEY, CDR2 SVGAGI. Here the CDR3 reads CASSYFGDSSYNEQFF.

The chain couples TRBV14 to TRBJ2-1; the D call from TCRdb, TRBD1, cannot be confirmed without DNA. The CDR3 is made up of 18 amino acids. CDR1 is SGHDN, CDR2 FVKESK, per germline. The CDR3 protein is CASSKGDRRGPEYNEQFF. Combining the CDR3 with reference TRBV14 and TRBJ2-1 gives the whole variable domain EAGVTQFPSHSVIEKGQTVTLRCDPISGHDNLYWYRRVMGKEIKFLLHFVKESKQDESGMPNNRFLAERTGGTYSTLKVQPAELEDSGVYFCASSKGDRRGPEYNEQFFGPGTRLTVL.

This clonotype is called medium-sized based on its frequency. This chain connects TRBV6-1 to TRBJ2-2; there is no DNA to check the TCRdb D call of TRBD1. CDR1 MNHNS and CDR2 SASEGT come from the germline V gene. The CDR3 totals 14 residues. CDR3 in amino acids: CASSDRGDTGELFF.

The CDR3 protein is CSAPLGAGETQYF. The chain carries TRBV29-1 and TRBJ2-5; the TRBD2 assignment by TCRdb is unverifiable without DNA. The CDR3 is made up of 13 amino acids. Germline-derived CDR1 and CDR2 are SQVTM and ANQGSEA.

This chain uses TRBV7-8 with TRBJ1-2; TCRdb returns TRBD1, unconfirmable since there is no DNA. There are 15 residues in the CDR3. Germline V gene lookup returns CDR1 SGHVS and CDR2 FQNEAQ. The CDR3 is CASSFYRALNYGYTF.

This clonotype is called medium-sized based on its frequency. The V call is TRBV6-2 or TRBV6-3, the J call TRBJ2-7; as DNA is missing, the TRBD2 call by TCRdb cannot be tested. This CDR3 is built from 14 residues. CDR1 MNHEY and CDR2 SVGEGT come from the germline V gene. CDR3 sequence reads: CASSYGTSGYEQYF.

This chain links TRBV25-1 with TRBJ2-1; without DNA, the TCRdb call of TRBD2 cannot be checked. Germline values: CDR1 MGHDK, CDR2 SYGVNS. The CDR3 is made up of 15 amino acids. CDR3 sequence reads: CASSDWAGGLNEQFF.

This chain links TRBV6-2 or TRBV6-3 with TRBJ2-1; TCRdb designates TRBD1, a call that cannot be tested without DNA. The CDR3 covers 14 residues. The V gene's germline CDR1 is MNHEY and CDR2 SVGEGT. This CDR3 reads CASSWDSSYNEQFF.

The J gene is TRBJ1-2, the V gene TRBV7-9; TCRdb picks TRBD1, but there is no DNA to check that call. The CDR3 length is 15 residues. Germline CDR1 reads SEHNR; CDR2 reads FQNEAQ (reference sequence). CDR3 residues: CASSFGQVRYGGYTF.

The chain uses TRBV5-1 and TRBJ1-5; lacking DNA, the TRBD1 call made by TCRdb goes unchecked. The CDR3 extends over 15 amino acids. Germline V gene data show CDR1 as SGHRS and CDR2 as YFSETQ. The CDR3 sequence is CASRFLPGQNQPQHF.

The chain is built from TRBV29-1 and TRBJ2-5; lacking DNA, the TRBD1 call made by TCRdb goes unchecked. This CDR3 spans 12 amino acids. Germline V gene sequence: CDR1 SQVTM, CDR2 ANQGSEA. CDR3 in amino acids: CSALDRGETQYF.

The V call is TRBV6-1, the J call TRBJ2-5; the D call of TRBD1 rests on TCRdb alone, since no DNA is present to check it. Germline CDR1 reads MNHNS; CDR2 reads SASEGT. CDR3 length: 15 residues. The CDR3: CASSPPDSHIETQYF.

The chain carries TRBV11-3 and TRBJ2-1; TCRdb returns TRBD1, unconfirmable since there is no DNA. This CDR3 comprises 15 residues. Germline CDR1 SGHNT, CDR2 YENEEA. The CDR3 region is CASSIGTGEVNEQFF.

CDR3 sequence: CASSDGSGGTTDEQFF. This chain joins TRBV6-4 and TRBJ2-1; TCRdb indicates TRBD2, and absent DNA this call remains unverified. Per germline, CDR1 MRHNA and CDR2 SNTAGT. The CDR3 runs to 16 residues.

The rearrangement links TRBV6-4 to TRBJ1-1; absent DNA, TCRdb's TRBD1 call cannot be checked. Germline-derived CDR1 and CDR2 are MRHNA and SNTAGT. This CDR3 is built from 14 residues. CDR3 residues: CASSETGENTEAFF.

The genes are TRBV21-1 and TRBJ2-2; without DNA, the TCRdb call of TRBD1 cannot be checked. TRBV21-1 is a pseudogene. The CDR3 is 19 amino acids. The CDR3 region is CASSKVGQGAAPNTGELFF.

Its frequency marks this clonotype as medium-sized (0.01 to 0.1%). V and J are TRBV6-4 and TRBJ1-5. The CDR3 consists of 13 residues. Looked up from germline, CDR1 is MRHNA and CDR2 is SNTAGT. CDR3 sequence reads: CASSADSNQPQHF.